The following is a TCR beta chain sequence with its context. Per the germline V gene, CDR1 is KGHDR and CDR2 is SFDVKD. The CDR3 sequence is 11 residues long. This sample is part of a study of identical twins. From the 5' RACE reads, TCRdb called clonotypes with MiXCR, one entry per CDR3 protein. The table includes some 330,000 distinct CDR3 sequences, about 10% detected once. The TCR comes from a woman aged 45-65 years in good health. This chain links TRBV24-1 with TRBJ2-7; no reliable D call. Sequences were obtained from naive T cells sorted from blood. CDR3 loop: CTTIRFYEQYV. The CDR3 DNA reads TGTACCACCATACGGTTCTACGAGCAGTACGTC.